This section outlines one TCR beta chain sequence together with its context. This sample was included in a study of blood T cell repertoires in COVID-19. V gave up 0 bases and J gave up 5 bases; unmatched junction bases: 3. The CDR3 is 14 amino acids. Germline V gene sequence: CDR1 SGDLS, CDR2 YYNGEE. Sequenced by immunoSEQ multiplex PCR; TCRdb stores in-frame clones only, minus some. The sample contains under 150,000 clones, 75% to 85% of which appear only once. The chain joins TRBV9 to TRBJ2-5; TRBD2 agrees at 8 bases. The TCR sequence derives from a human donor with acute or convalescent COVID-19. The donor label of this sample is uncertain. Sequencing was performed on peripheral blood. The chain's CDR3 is CASSVGTSWETQYF. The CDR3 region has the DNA TGTGCCAGCAGCGTAGGGACTAGCTGGGAGACCCAGTACTTC.